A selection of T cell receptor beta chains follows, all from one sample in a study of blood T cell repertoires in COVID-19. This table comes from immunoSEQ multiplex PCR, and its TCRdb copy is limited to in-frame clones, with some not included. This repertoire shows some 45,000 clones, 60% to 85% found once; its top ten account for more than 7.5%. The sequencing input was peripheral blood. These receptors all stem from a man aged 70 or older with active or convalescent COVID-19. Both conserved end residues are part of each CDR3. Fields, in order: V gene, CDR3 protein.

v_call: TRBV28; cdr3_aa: CASSLQGSNEKLFF
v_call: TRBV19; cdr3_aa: CASSIKGVPTDTQYF
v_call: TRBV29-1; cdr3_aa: CSVLTTGDRALAAFF
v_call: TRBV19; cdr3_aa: CASSIEGGTEAFF
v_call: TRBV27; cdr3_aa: CASALDTGATGELFF
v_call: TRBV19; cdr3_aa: CASGGAGGLGDTQYF
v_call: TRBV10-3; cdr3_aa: CAISEFGLGPRNEQFF
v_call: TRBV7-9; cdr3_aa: CASSLEGNTEAFF
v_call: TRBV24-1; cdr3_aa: CATSNREYGYTF
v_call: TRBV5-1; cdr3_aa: CASSLEGGVDNEQFF
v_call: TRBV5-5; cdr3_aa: CASSLNLGGRETQYF
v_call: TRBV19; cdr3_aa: CASSPTITDTQYF
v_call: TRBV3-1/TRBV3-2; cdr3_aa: CASSSKSSLAGGRAETQYF
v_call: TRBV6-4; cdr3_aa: CASFSRLGPYEQYF
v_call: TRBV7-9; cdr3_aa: CASSFGQISGNTIYF
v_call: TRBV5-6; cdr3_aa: CASSLGQYNEQFF
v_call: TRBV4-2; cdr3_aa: CASSPGQENYEQYF
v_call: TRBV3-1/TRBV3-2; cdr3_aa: CASSQEGRHEQFF
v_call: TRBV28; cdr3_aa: CASSLRQDNQPQHF
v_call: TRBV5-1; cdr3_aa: CASSFRSRGTQYF
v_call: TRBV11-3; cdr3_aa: CASSFDRVGRQFF
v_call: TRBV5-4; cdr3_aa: CASSLGGSSWDTQYF
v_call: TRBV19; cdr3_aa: CASSRDSHYGYTF
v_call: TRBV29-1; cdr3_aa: CSVAPGQKLEKLFF
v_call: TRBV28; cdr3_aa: CASTPHTPYEQYF
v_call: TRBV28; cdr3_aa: CASNGAGSTDTQYF
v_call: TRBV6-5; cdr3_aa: CASSFRGGYQPQHF
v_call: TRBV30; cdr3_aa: CAWRGRTSGGYNEQFF